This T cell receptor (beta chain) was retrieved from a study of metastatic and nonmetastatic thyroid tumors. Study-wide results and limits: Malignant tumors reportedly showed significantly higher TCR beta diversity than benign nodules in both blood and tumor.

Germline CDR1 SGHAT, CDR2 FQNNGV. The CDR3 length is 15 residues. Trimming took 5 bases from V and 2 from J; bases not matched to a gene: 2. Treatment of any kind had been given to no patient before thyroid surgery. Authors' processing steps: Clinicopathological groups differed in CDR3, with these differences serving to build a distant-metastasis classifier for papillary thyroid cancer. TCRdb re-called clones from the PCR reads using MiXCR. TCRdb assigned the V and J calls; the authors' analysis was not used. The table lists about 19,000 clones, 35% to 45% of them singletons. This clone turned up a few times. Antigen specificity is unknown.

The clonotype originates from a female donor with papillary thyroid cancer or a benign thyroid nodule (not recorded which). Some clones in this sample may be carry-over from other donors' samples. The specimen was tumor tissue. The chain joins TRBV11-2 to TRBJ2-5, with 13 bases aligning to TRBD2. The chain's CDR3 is CASSGTSGDQETQYF. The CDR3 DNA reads TGTGCCAGCAGCGGGACTAGCGGGGATCAAGAGACCCAGTACTTC.